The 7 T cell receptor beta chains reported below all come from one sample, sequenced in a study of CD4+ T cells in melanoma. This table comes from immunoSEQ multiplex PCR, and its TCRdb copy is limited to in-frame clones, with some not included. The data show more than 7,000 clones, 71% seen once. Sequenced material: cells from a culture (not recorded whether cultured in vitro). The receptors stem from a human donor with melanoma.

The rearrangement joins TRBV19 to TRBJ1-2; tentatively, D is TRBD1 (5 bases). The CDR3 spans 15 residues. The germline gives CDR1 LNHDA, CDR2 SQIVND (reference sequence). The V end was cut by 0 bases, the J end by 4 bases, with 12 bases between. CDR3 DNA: TGTGCCAGTAGTATAGACGGCGCGGGGCCCTATGGCTACACCTTC. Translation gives CASSIDGAGPYGYTF. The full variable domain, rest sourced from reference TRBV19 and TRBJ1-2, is DGGITQSPKYLFRKEGQNVTLSCEQNLNHDAMYWYRQDPGQGLRLIYYSQIVNDFQKGDIAEGYSVSREKKESFPLTVTSAQKNPTAFYLCASSIDGAGPYGYTFGSGTRLTVV.

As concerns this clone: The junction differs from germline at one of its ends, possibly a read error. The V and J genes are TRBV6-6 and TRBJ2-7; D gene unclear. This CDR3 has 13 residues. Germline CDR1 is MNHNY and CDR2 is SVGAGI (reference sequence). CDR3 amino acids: CAISANGMGEQYF. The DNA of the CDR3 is TGTGCCATCAGTGCGAACGGAATGGGCGAGCAGTACTTC.

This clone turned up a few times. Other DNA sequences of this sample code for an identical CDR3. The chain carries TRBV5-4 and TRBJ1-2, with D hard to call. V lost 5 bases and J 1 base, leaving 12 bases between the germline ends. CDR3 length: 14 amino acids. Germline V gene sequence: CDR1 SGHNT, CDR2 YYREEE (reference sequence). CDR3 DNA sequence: TGTGCCAGCAGTCTGAGAGGATATAACTATGGCTACACCTTC. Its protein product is CASSLRGYNYGYTF. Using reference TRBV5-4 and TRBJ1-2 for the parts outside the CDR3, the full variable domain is ETGVTQSPTHLIKTRGQQVTLRCSSQSGHNTVSWYQQALGQGPQFIFQYYREEENGRGNFPPRFSGLQFPNYSSELNVNALELDDSALYLCASSLRGYNYGYTFGSGTRLTVV.

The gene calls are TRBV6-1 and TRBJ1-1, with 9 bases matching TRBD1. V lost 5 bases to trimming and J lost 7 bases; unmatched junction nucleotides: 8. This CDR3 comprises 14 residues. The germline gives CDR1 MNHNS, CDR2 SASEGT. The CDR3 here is CASSLDRGRIEAFF. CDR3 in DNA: TGTGCCAGCAGTTTGGACAGGGGCAGGATTGAAGCTTTCTTT.

This CDR3 reads CASSQGRAEAFF. The CDR3 DNA reads TGTGCCAGCAGCCAGGGTCGCGCTGAAGCTTTCTTT. The chain carries TRBV14 and TRBJ1-1; D gene ambiguous. V lost 3 bases to trimming and J lost 6 bases, with 8 bases between them. This CDR3 contains 12 residues. Germline lookup yields CDR1 SGHDN and CDR2 FVKESK.

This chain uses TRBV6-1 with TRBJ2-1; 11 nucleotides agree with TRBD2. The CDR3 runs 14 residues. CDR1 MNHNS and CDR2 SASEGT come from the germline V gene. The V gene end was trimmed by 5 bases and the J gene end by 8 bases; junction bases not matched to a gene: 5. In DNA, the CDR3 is TGTGCCAGCAGTAGGCTAGCGGGGGGCTATGAGCAGTTCTTC. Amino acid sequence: CASSRLAGGYEQFF.

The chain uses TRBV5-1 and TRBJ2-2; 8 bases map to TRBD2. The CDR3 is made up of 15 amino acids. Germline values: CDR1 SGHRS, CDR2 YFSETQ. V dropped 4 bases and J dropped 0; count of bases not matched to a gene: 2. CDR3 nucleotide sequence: TGCGCCAGCAGCCCCGGGGGGGCGAACACCGGGGAGCTGTTTTTT. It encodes CASSPGGANTGELFF. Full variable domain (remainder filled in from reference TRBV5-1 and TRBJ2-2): KAGVTQTPRYLIKTRGQQVTLSCSPISGHRSVSWYQQTPGQGLQFLFEYFSETQRNKGNFPGRFSGRQFSNSRSEMNVSTLELGDSALYLCASSPGGANTGELFFGEGSRLTVL.